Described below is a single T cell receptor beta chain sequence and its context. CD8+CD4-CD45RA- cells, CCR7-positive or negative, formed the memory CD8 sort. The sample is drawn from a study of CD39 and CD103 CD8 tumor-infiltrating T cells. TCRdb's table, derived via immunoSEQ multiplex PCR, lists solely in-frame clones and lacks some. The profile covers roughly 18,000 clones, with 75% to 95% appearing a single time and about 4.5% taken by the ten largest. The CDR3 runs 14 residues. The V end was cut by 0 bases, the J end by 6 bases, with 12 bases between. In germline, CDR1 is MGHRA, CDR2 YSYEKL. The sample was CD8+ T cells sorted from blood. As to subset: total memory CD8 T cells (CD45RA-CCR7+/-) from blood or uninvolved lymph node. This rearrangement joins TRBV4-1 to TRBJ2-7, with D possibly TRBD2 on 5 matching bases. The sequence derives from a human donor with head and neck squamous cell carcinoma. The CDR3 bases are TGCGCCAGCAGCCAAGAAGGAGAGGGCGGCGAGCAGTACTTC. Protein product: CASSQEGEGGEQYF.